Presented here are 9 T cell receptor beta chains from one specimen sequenced in a study of monozygotic twins with cystic fibrosis. Some clones are missing from TCRdb's copy, which holds only in-frame ones; the method was immunoSEQ multiplex PCR. The repertoire holds roughly 25,000 clones, approximately 90% seen once, with approximately 0.28% in the top ten. The material sequenced was blood. Receptor source: a girl aged 2 to 9 with cystic fibrosis.

V usage is TRBV25-1 and J usage is TRBJ1-1; 8 bases match TRBD1. This CDR3 comprises 13 residues. Germline CDR1 reads MGHDK; CDR2 reads SYGVNS. J was trimmed by 5 bases and V by 3 bases; bases with no gene match: 2. CDR3 bases: TGTGCCAGCAGTGAGTACAGGGGGACTGAAGCTTTCTTT. Residues: CASSEYRGTEAFF.

J is TRBJ2-7 and V is TRBV6-6; TRBD2 might be the D (5 bases). The germline V and J ends were trimmed by 6 bases and 6 bases, with 9 bases remaining between them. The CDR3 contains 11 residues. Germline-derived CDR1 and CDR2 are MNHNY and SVGAGI (reference sequence). CDR3 DNA sequence: TGTGCCAGCAGCCGGGGTTTCGAGCAGTACTTC. Its protein is CASSRGFEQYF.

This clone was seen a single time. The genes are TRBV5-1 and TRBJ2-7; TRBD1 might be the D (5 bases). Trimming shortened V by 4 bases and J by 3 bases, and 8 bases separated the two germline ends. The CDR3 consists of 12 residues. Germline CDR1 is SGHRS and CDR2 is YFSETQ. In DNA form, the CDR3 reads TGCGCCAGCAGCCCCGGACACTACGAGCAGTACTTC. Translation gives CASSPGHYEQYF.

The J gene is TRBJ2-2, the V gene TRBV5-1, with D possibly called TRBD1 or TRBD2 (5 bases each). The germline V gene has CDR1 SGHRS and CDR2 YFSETQ. The CDR3 has 16 residues. The ends were cut back, 7 bases at V and 6 bases at J, with 22 bases in the middle. The CDR3 here is CASLGVPGDPAGELFF. CDR3 in DNA: TGCGCCAGCCTGGGGGTGCCCGGGGACCCAGCCGGGGAGCTGTTTTTT. Drawing the rest from reference TRBV5-1 and TRBJ2-2, the complete variable domain is KAGVTQTPRYLIKTRGQQVTLSCSPISGHRSVSWYQQTPGQGLQFLFEYFSETQRNKGNFPGRFSGRQFSNSRSEMNVSTLELGDSALYLCASLGVPGDPAGELFFGEGSRLTVL.

The chain carries TRBV10-3 and TRBJ2-3, with 8 bases lining up with TRBD1. The CDR3 runs 14 residues. V shed 4 bases and J 2 bases; nucleotides not matched to a gene: 2. Looked up from germline, CDR1 is ENHRY and CDR2 is SYGVKD. CDR3 sequence: CAISGTGTTDTQYF. The CDR3 coding sequence is TGTGCCATCAGTGGGACAGGGACCACAGATACGCAGTATTTT.

This chain links TRBV10-2 with TRBJ1-5, with 8 bases identical to TRBD1. This CDR3 has 17 residues. Germline CDR1 is WSHSY and CDR2 is SAAADI. J was trimmed by 4 bases and V by 3 bases; bases with no gene match: 11. CDR3 loop: CASSDIPGQELNQPQHF. In nucleotides, the CDR3 is TGCGCCAGCAGTGACATTCCGGGACAGGAGTTAAATCAGCCCCAGCATTTT.

The chain links TRBV7-9 to TRBJ2-2, with no clear D. The V and J ends lost 1 base and 3 bases respectively, with 6 bases between them. Germline assignment: CDR1 SEHNR and CDR2 FQNEAQ (reference sequence). CDR3 size: 14 residues. CDR3 nucleotide sequence: TGTGCCAGCAGCTTAGTGGGGTACACCGGGGAGCTGTTTTTT. Translation: CASSLVGYTGELFF.

This chain joins TRBV5-3 and TRBJ2-7; weak D call: TRBD1 (5 bases). TRBV5-3 falls under the ORF class, with uncertain function. This CDR3 region has 14 residues. V was shortened by 4 bases and J by 2 bases, with 13 bases between the two germline ends. CDR3 sequence: CARSPATGTYEQYF. In DNA form, the CDR3 reads TGTGCCAGAAGCCCCGCAACAGGCACCTACGAGCAGTACTTC.

The rearrangement joins TRBV4-3 to TRBJ1-6, with unresolved D. Germline-derived CDR1 and CDR2 are LGHNA and YSLEER. This CDR3 spans 15 amino acids. Trimming removed 0 bases from V and 6 bases from J, with 9 bases in between. The CDR3 DNA reads as TGCGCCAGCAGCCAAGATTTGACATTTAATTCACCCCTCCACTTT. Translation: CASSQDLTFNSPLHF.